The clone carrying this T cell receptor beta chain has a single count. This sample was included in a study of blood T cell repertoires in COVID-19. In the study overall: Samples taken during acute and convalescent COVID-19 were collected in the United States, Italy and Spain. Nucleic acid was either cDNA or gDNA, and it came from T cells, B-cell-depleted T cells, or PBMCs.

V was clipped by 6 bases and J by 4 bases, with 10 bases between them. CDR3 length: 13 amino acids. Germline V lookup: CDR1 SNHLY, CDR2 FYNNEI. In the study's own analysis: Estimation of nucleated cell counts was performed using reference gene primer amplification. Data came from immunoSEQ multiplex PCR; TCRdb stores just in-frame clones and leaves some out. V and J calls plus clone size are reproduced from that table; the DNA served to infer D and trimming. The sample holds about 180,000 clones, 85% to 90% seen once. V gene TRBV2 combines with J gene TRBJ1-5; D remains unclear. Sequenced material: peripheral blood. This TCR derives from a woman younger than 45 with active or convalescent COVID-19. This CDR3 reads CASSDEENQPQHF. Written as DNA, the CDR3 is TGTGCCAGCAGCGACGAGGAAAATCAGCCCCAGCATTTT.